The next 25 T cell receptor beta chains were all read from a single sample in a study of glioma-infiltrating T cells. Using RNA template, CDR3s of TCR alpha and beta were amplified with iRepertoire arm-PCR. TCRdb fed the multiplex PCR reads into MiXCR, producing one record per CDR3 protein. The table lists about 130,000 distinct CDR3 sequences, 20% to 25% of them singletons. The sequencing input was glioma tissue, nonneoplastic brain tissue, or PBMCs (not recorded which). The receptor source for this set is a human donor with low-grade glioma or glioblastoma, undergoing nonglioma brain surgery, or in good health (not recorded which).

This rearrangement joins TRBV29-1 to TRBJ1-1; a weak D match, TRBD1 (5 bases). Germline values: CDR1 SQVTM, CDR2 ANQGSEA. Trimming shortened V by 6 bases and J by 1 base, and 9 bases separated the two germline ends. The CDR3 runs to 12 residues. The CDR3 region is CSVMTANTEAFF. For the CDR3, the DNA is TGCAGCGTCATGACAGCGAACACTGAAGCTTTCTTT. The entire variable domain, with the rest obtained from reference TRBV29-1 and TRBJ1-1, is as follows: SAVISQKPSRDICQRGTSLTIQCQVDSQVTMMFWYRQQPGQSLTLIATANQGSEATYESGFVIDKFPISRPNLTFSTLTVSNMSPEDSSIYLCSVMTANTEAFFGQGTRLTVV.

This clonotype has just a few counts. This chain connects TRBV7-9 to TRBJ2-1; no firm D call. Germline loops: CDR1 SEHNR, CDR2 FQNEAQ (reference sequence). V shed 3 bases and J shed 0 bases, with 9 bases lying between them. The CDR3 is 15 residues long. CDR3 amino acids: CASSFGWDSYNEQFF. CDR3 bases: TGTGCCAGCAGCTTTGGCTGGGACTCCTACAATGAGCAGTTCTTC.

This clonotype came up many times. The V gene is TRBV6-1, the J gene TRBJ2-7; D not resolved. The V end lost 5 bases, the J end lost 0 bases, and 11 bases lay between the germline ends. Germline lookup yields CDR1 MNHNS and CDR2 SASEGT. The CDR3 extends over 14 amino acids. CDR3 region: CASSLSISSYEQYV. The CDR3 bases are TGTGCCAGCAGTTTATCCATAAGCTCCTACGAGCAGTACGTC.

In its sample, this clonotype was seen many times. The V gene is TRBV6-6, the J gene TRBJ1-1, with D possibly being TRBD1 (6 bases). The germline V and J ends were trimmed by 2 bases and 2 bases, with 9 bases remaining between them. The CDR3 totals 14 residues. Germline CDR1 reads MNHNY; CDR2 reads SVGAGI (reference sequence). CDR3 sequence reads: CASSYTDSNTEAFF. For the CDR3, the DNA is TGTGCCAGCAGTTACACGGACAGCAACACTGAAGCTTTCTTT.

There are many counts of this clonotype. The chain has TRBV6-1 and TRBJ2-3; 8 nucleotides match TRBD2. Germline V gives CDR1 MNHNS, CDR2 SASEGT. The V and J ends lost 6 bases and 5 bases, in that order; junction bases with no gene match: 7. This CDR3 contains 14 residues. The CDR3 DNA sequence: TGTGCCAGCAGGAGGGGACTAGAGGTAGATACGCAGTATTTT. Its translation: CASRRGLEVDTQYF.

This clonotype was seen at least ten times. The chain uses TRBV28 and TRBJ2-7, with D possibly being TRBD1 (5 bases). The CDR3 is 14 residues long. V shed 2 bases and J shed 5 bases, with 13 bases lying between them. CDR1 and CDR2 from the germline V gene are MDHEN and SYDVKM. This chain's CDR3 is CASSLRQGLHEQYV. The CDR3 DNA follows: TGTGCCAGCAGTTTAAGGCAGGGTCTCCACGAGCAGTACGTC.

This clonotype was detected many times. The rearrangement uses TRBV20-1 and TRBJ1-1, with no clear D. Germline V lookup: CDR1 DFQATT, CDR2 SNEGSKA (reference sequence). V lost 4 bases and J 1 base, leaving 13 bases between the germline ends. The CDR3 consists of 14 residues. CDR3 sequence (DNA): TGCAGTGCTAAAGAGGGTGGACCGAACACTGAAGCTTTCTTT. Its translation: CSAKEGGPNTEAFF.

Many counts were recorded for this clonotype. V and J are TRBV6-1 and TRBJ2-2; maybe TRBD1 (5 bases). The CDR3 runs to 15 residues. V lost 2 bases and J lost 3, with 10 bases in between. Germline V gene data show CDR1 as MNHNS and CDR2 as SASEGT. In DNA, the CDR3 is TGTGCCAGCAGTGAAATGTGGGGCTACACCGGGGAGCTGTTTTTT. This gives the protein CASSEMWGYTGELFF.

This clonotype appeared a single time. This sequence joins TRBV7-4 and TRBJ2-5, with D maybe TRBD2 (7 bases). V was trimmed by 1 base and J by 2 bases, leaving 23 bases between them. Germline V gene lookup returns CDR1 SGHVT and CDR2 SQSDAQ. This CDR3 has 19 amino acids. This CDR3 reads CASSLVWGGGPPSQETQYF. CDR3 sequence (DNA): TGTGCCAGCAGCTTAGTGTGGGGCGGGGGCCCGCCCTCACAAGAGACCCAGTACTTC.

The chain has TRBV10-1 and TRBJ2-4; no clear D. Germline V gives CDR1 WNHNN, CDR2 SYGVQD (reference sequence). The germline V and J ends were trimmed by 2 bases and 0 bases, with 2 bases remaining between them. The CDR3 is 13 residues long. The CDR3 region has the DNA TGCGCCAGCAGTGAGACAGCCAAAAACATTCAGTACTTC. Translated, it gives CASSETAKNIQYF.

The CDR3 region is CASSLAWAGRDGYTF. CDR3 coding DNA: TGTGCCAGCAGCTTGGCATGGGCAGGGCGGGATGGCTACACCTTC. The chain recombines TRBV5-4 with TRBJ1-2; maybe TRBD1 (5 bases). V was trimmed by 0 bases and J by 6 bases, leaving 15 bases between them. The CDR3 sequence is 15 residues long. Per the germline V gene, CDR1 is SGHNT and CDR2 is YYREEE (reference sequence). Combining the CDR3 with reference TRBV5-4 and TRBJ1-2 gives the whole variable domain ETGVTQSPTHLIKTRGQQVTLRCSSQSGHNTVSWYQQALGQGPQFIFQYYREEENGRGNFPPRFSGLQFPNYSSELNVNALELDDSALYLCASSLAWAGRDGYTFGSGTRLTVV.

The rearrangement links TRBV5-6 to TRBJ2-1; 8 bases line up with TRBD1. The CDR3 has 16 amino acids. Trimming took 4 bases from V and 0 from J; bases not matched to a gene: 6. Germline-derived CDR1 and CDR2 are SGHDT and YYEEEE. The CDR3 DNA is TGTGCCAGCAGCCCGAAGGACAGGGACTCCTACAATGAGCAGTTCTTC. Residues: CASSPKDRDSYNEQFF.

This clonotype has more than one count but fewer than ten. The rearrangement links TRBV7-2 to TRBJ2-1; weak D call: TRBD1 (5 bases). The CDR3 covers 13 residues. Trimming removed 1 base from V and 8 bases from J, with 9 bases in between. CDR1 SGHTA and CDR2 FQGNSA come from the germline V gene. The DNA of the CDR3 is TGTGCCAGCAGCTTAGTAGGCAGGGATGAGCAGTTCTTC. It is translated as CASSLVGRDEQFF.

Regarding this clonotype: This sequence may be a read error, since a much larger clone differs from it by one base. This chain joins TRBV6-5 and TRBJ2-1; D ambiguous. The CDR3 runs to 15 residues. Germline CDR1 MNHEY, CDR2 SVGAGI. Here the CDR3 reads CASSYTESSYNGQFF. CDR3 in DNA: TGTGCCAGCAGTTACACAGAGAGCTCCTACAATGGGCAGTTCTTC.

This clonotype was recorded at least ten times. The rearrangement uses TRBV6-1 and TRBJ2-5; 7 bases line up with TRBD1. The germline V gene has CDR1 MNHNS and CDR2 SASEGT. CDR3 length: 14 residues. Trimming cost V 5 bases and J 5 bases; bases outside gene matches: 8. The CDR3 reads CASSYQDRPETQYF. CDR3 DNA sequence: TGTGCCAGCAGTTATCAGGACAGGCCCGAGACCCAGTACTTC.

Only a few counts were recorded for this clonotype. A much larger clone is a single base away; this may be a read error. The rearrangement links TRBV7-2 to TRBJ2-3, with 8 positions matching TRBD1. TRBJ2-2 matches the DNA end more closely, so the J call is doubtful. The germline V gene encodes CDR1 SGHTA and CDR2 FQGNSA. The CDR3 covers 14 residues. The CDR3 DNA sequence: TGTGCCAGCAGCTCGACAGGGGACACCGGGGAGCTGTTTTTT. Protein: CASSSTGDTGELFF.

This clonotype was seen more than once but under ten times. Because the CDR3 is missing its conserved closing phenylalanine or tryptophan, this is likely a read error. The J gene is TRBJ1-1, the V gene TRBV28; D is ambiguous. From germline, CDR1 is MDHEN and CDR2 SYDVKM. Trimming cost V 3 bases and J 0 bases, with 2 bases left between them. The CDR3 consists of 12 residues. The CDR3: CASSFLNTEAFS. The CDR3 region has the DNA TGTGCCAGCAGTTTTCTGAACACTGAAGCTTTCTCT.

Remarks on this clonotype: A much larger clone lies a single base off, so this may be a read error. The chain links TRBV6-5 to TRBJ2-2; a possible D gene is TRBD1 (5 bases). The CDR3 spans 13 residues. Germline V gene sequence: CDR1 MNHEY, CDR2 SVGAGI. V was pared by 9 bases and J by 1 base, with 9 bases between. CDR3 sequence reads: CARTGQNTGELFF. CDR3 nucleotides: TGTGCCAGAACCGGACAGAACACCGGGGAGCTGTTTTTT.

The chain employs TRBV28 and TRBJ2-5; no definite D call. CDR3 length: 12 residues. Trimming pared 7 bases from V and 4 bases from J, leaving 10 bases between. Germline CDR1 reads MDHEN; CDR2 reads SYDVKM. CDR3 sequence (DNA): TGTGCCAGCAATCCGGTGGGAGAGACCCAGTACTTC. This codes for CASNPVGETQYF.

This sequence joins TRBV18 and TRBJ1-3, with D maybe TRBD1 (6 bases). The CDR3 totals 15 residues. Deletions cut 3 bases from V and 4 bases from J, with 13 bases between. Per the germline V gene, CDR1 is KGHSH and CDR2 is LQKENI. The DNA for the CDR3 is TGTGCCAGCTCACCGACCGGGACACAAGGAAACACCATATATTTT. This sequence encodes CASSPTGTQGNTIYF. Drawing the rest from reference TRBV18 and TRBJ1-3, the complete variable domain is NAGVMQNPRHLVRRRGQEARLRCSPMKGHSHVYWYRQLPEEGLKFMVYLQKENIIDESGMPKERFSAEFPKEGPSILRIQQVVRGDSAAYFCASSPTGTQGNTIYFGEGSWLTVV.

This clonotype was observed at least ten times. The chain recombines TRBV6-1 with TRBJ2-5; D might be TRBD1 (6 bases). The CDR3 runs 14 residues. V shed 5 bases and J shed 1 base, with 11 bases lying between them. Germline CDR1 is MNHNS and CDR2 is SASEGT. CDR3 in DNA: TGTGCCAGCAGTCGGACAGCCATCCAAGAGACCCAGTACTTC. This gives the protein CASSRTAIQETQYF.

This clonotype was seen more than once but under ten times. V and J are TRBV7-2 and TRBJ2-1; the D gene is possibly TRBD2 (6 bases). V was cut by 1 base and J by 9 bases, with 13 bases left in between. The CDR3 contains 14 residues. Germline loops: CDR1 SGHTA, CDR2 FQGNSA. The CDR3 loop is CASSLGFGGSEQFF. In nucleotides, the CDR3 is TGTGCCAGCAGCTTAGGCTTTGGGGGGAGTGAGCAGTTCTTC.

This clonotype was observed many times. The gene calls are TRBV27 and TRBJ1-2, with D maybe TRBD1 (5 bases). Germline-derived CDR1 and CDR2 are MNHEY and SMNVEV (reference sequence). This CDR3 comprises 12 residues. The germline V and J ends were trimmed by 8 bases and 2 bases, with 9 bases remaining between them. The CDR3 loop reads CASGNRNYGYTF. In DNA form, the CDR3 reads TGTGCCAGCGGAAACAGGAACTATGGCTACACCTTC.

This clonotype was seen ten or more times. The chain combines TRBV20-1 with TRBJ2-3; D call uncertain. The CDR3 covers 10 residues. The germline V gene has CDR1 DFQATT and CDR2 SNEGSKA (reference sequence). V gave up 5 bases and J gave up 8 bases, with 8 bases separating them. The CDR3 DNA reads TGCAGTGCTCCTCTGGGTACGCAGTATTTT. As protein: CSAPLGTQYF.

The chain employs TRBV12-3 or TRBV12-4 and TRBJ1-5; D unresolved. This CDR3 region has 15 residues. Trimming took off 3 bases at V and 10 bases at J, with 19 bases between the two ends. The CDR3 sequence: CASSFREGPIGPQHF. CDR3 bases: TGTGCCAGCAGTTTTAGGGAGGGCCCGATCGGCCCCCAGCATTTT.